This TCR beta chain emerged from a study of regulatory T cells in long-lasting Graves disease. Time point defined: newly diagnosed GD, antithyroid drugs for less than 3 months. Extracted PBMC RNA gave rise to the TCR library. Both iRepertoire HTBI primers and Arm-PCR of CDR3 regions were used to build the TCR beta libraries. Each CDR3 protein gets one entry after TCRdb re-called the multiplex PCR reads with MiXCR. The sample carries roughly 430,000 distinct CDR3 sequences, 16% recorded once. Per the germline V gene, CDR1 is MNHGY and CDR2 is SVAAGI. V trimming: 3 bases; J trimming: 4 bases; junction bases outside the gene matches: 8. CDR3 length equals 16 residues. These data were also reused for a study on T cells in Graves' hyperthyroidism and ophthalmopathy. That report adds: The majority of expanded thyroid clonotypes above 0.001 also appeared in blood.

Sequencing was performed on peripheral blood mononuclear cells (PBMCs), taken at new diagnosis, from a patient treated with antithyroid drugs. The chain has TRBV6-9 and TRBJ2-2, with 7 bases that match TRBD1. The receptor's source is a young woman with Graves disease. CDR3 sequence: CASSYSRTGPTGELFF. The CDR3 nucleotides read TGTGCCAGCAGTTACTCCCGGACAGGTCCCACCGGGGAGCTGTTTTTT.